These T cell receptor beta chains were read from a single sample in a study of cytotoxic CD8 clonotypes in ibrutinib-treated CLL. This table comes from immunoSEQ multiplex PCR, and its TCRdb copy is limited to in-frame clones, with some not included. The table lists approximately 84,000 clones, about 86% of them singletons. Sequenced material: PBMCs, taken before ibrutinib treatment. The receptors here all came from a human donor with chronic lymphocytic leukemia. The CDR3 runs from the conserved cysteine through the conserved F or W. A D gene is named only where the DNA matches it firmly. Some rows mark clone size as missing; the rest say once, few, many or name a class of expanded clone.

>TRBJ2-2|NA|TRBV7-3|NA
TGTGCCAGCAGCTCCCTTATGAACACCGGGGAGCTGTTTTTT
CASSSLMNTGELFF
>TRBJ2-6|NA|TRBV19|NA
TGTGCCAGTATGGAGCAGGGGGGAACTGGGGCCAACGTCCTGACTTTC
CASMEQGGTGANVLTF
>TRBJ2-3|TRBD2|TRBV28|NA
TGTGCCAGCAGTCCTAGCGGGACAACTAGCACAGATACGCAGTATTTT
CASSPSGTTSTDTQYF
>TRBJ2-1|TRBD1|TRBV7-3|NA
TGTGCCAGCAGCTTAACACGGATGGGACAGGGGGCTTTTAGTGAGCAGTTCTTC
CASSLTRMGQGAFSEQFF
>TRBJ2-1|TRBD2|TRBV6-5|NA
TGTGCCAGCAGCCGGACTAGCGGAGTCTACAATGAGCAGTTCTTC
CASSRTSGVYNEQFF
>TRBJ2-1|TRBD2|TRBV14|NA
TGTGCCAGCAGCAAAATTCTTTCGGCGGGAGGGCCCCCCTCTTCCTATGAGCAGTTCTTC
CASSKILSAGGPPSSYEQFF
>TRBJ2-7|NA|TRBV15|NA
TGTGCCACCAGCAGGGTGGCAGGGGAGGGATCCTACGAGCAGTACTTC
CATSRVAGEGSYEQYF
>TRBJ2-1|NA|TRBV5-4|NA
TGTGCCAGCAGCTTGGTGGGGGATCCGTCCTACAATGAGCAGTTCTTC
CASSLVGDPSYNEQFF
>TRBJ1-2|NA|TRBV5-1|NA
TGCGCCAGCAGCTTGGAGGTGGGGTCTAACTATGGCTACACCTTC
CASSLEVGSNYGYTF
>TRBJ2-7|TRBD2|TRBV18|NA
TGTGCCAGCTCACCCTTTGAAACTAGCGTTTACTACGAGCAGTACTTC
CASSPFETSVYYEQYF
>TRBJ2-3|TRBD1|TRBV2|many
TGTGCCAGCGAAAACAGGGGTCTTCGTGGCGGTCGCACAGATACGCAGTATTTT
CASENRGLRGGRTDTQYF
>TRBJ2-7|NA|TRBV6-6|NA
TGTGCCAGCAGAAGCTCCTACGAGCAGTACTTC
CASRSSYEQYF
>TRBJ2-7|NA|TRBV9|NA
TGTGCCAGCAGCACCATGCTAGGGGGCGAGCAGTACTTC
CASSTMLGGEQYF
>TRBJ2-2|NA|TRBV2|NA
TGTGCCACCGTCACAGCCGACACCGGGGAGCTGTTTTTT
CATVTADTGELFF
>TRBJ1-1|NA|TRBV18|NA
TGTGCCAGCTCACCGGTCGCAACCCAGAACACTGAAGCTTTCTTT
CASSPVATQNTEAFF
>TRBJ2-5|NA|TRBV6-6|NA
TGTGCCAGCTCCCCGAAACAGACCCAGTACTTC
CASSPKQTQYF
>TRBJ1-4|NA|TRBV27|NA
TGTGCCAGCAGTTTTAATGAAAAACTGTTTTTT
CASSFNEKLFF
>TRBJ1-2|NA|TRBV9|once
TGTGCCAGCAGCGTGTACAGGGACTTTAACTATGGCTACACCTTC
CASSVYRDFNYGYTF
>TRBJ1-5|TRBD1|TRBV7-9|medium-sized
TGTGCCAGCAGCGAGGGACAGATAAATCAGCCCCAGCATTTT
CASSEGQINQPQHF
>TRBJ2-1|TRBD2|TRBV19|NA
TGTGCCAGTAGTACTGTGGCTAGCGGGAGTGTTGAGCAGTTCTTC
CASSTVASGSVEQFF
>TRBJ2-7|NA|TRBV5-1|NA
TGCGCCAGCAGCTTGGGGACAGCCACCTCCTACGAGCAGTACTTC
CASSLGTATSYEQYF
>TRBJ2-5|TRBD1|TRBV4-1|NA
TGCGCCAGCAGCCCGAAGCCGGGACAGCCGAAAGAGACCCAGTACTTC
CASSPKPGQPKETQYF
>TRBJ2-7|NA|TRBV7-2|NA
TGTGCCAGCAGCTCTATTCGAATCGCCTACGAGCAGTACTTC
CASSSIRIAYEQYF
>TRBJ2-7|TRBD2|TRBV9|NA
TGTGCCAGCAACCCGGGACTAGCGGGAGGACAGCAGTACTTC
CASNPGLAGGQQYF
>TRBJ2-2|TRBD2|TRBV23-1|NA
TGCGCCAGCAGCCCCTCGCGTAGCGGGAGTATCGCCGGGGAGCTGTTTTTT
CASSPSRSGSIAGELFF
>TRBJ2-7|NA|TRBV11-3|NA
TGTGCCAGCAGCTTAGGGACAGAAGCGGGCTACTCCTACGAGCAGTACTTC
CASSLGTEAGYSYEQYF
>TRBJ2-2|NA|TRBV29-1|NA
TGCAGCGTTGAAGCAGGAGCGAACACCGGGGAGCTGTTTTTT
CSVEAGANTGELFF
>TRBJ2-7|NA|TRBV27|once
TGTGCCAGCAGTTTAAGTAGGGATAACGAGCAGTACTTC
CASSLSRDNEQYF
>TRBJ2-1|TRBD1|TRBV11-2|NA
TGTGCCAGCAGCTTAGTTATTTCAGGGGGTCGCGACAATGAGCAGTTCTTC
CASSLVISGGRDNEQFF
>TRBJ2-7|NA|TRBV18|once
TGTGCCAGCTCACCACTCCCTAGGCAGGGTATCTCCTACGAGCAGTACTTC
CASSPLPRQGISYEQYF
>TRBJ2-7|NA|TRBV19|NA
TGTGCCAGTAGTATTAAGTGGAACGGGGTGGAGCAGTACTTC
CASSIKWNGVEQYF
>TRBJ1-5|TRBD1|TRBV27|NA
TGTGCCAGCAGATTACAGGGGACGGGCAATCAGCCCCAGCATTTT
CASRLQGTGNQPQHF
>TRBJ2-7|NA|TRBV7-9|NA
TGTGCCAGCAGCTTAGCCGCCTTTAAGGGCCCCTTGGACGAGCAGTACTTC
CASSLAAFKGPLDEQYF
>TRBJ2-1|TRBD2|TRBV4-2|NA
TGTGCCAGCAGCCAAGAGGCGGGAGGGAACTACAATGAGCAGTTCTTC
CASSQEAGGNYNEQFF
>TRBJ1-1|NA|TRBV9|NA
TGTGCCAGCAGCGTAGTCGGAGACACTGAAGCTTTCTTT
CASSVVGDTEAFF
>TRBJ2-5|TRBD1|TRBV29-1|NA
TGCAGCGTTGACAGGACAGGGGACGAGACCCAGTACTTC
CSVDRTGDETQYF
>TRBJ1-2|NA|TRBV5-6|NA
TGTGCCAGCAGCTTCCGGGGAAACTATGGCTACACCTTC
CASSFRGNYGYTF
>TRBJ2-5|TRBD2|TRBV5-4|NA
TGTGCCAGCAGCTTAACTAGCGGGCGGGAGACCCAGTACTTC
CASSLTSGRETQYF
>TRBJ2-3|NA|TRBV5-1|NA
TGCGCCAGCAGCTTGGTTGTGCAGGGTGGGGATACGCAGTATTTT
CASSLVVQGGDTQYF
>TRBJ1-5|TRBD1|TRBV7-8|NA
TGTGCCAGCAGCCACGGGACAGAATATAGCAATCAGCCCCAGCATTTT
CASSHGTEYSNQPQHF
>TRBJ2-1|TRBD2|TRBV5-1|NA
TGCGCCAGCAGCTTGGGAGCGGGATCTTACAATGAGCAGTTCTTC
CASSLGAGSYNEQFF
>TRBJ2-3|NA|TRBV18|NA
TGTGCCAGCTCACCGATCAGTGGGGGGCCAGATACGCAGTATTTT
CASSPISGGPDTQYF